The 31 T cell receptor beta chains listed next were all sequenced from one sample in a study of vaccination and CD4 T cells after COVID-19. Stated treatment: roughly 11-day PBMC culture with coronavirus spike peptide pools or control peptides (ViraFEST assay). These TCRs' antigens remain unknown. Cultured CD4+ T cell DNA underwent sequencing with the Oncomine TCR Beta short-read assay. TCRdb recomputed calls from the PCR reads with MiXCR, one row per CDR3 protein. The sample holds 25,000 or so distinct CDR3 sequences, roughly two thirds seen once. The sequences come from CD4+ T cells from blood, cultured in vitro, collected after SARS-CoV-2 vaccination. These receptor sequences come from a human donor who received a COVID-19 vaccine.

This chain links TRBV5-1 with TRBJ1-4; D gene ambiguous. The V gene's germline CDR1 is SGHRS and CDR2 YFSETQ. This CDR3 has 13 amino acids. Trimming stripped 0 bases from V and 7 bases from J, with 7 bases between. CDR3 coding DNA: TGCGCCAGCAGCTTGGACGGGGTTGAAAAACTGTTTTTT. Amino acids: CASSLDGVEKLFF.

This rearrangement joins TRBV10-1 to TRBJ1-1; a weak D match, TRBD1 (5 bases). The germline V and J ends were trimmed by 0 bases and 9 bases, with 8 bases remaining between them. The CDR3 runs to 12 residues. Germline V gives CDR1 WNHNN, CDR2 SYGVQD (reference sequence). The CDR3 sequence: CASSESGGKAFF. In nucleotides, the CDR3 is TGCGCCAGCAGTGAGTCCGGGGGTAAAGCTTTCTTT.

This chain links TRBV7-9 with TRBJ1-3; 7 bases map to TRBD1. This CDR3 region has 17 residues. CDR1 is SEHNR and CDR2 is FQNEAQ in the germline V gene (reference sequence). Unmatched junction bases numbered 10, after V lost 5 bases and J lost 0 bases. The CDR3 nucleotides are TGTGCCAGCAGCCATAACAGGGGAGGGTACTCTGGAAACACCATATATTTT. Amino acids: CASSHNRGGYSGNTIYF.

This clonotype turned up a few times. The chain couples TRBV6-1 to TRBJ2-7, with D perhaps TRBD2 (7 bases). Germline V gene data show CDR1 as MNHNS and CDR2 as SASEGT. Trimming took off 8 bases at V and 6 bases at J, with 17 bases between the two ends. This CDR3 contains 13 residues. The chain's CDR3 is CASGGALPREQYF. CDR3 nucleotide sequence: TGTGCCAGCGGGGGGGCCCTGCCCCGCGAGCAGTACTTC.

The chain is built from TRBV5-5 and TRBJ2-5; 11 bases are a match to TRBD2. V shed 4 bases and J 4 bases; nucleotides not matched to a gene: 12. The germline V gene has CDR1 SGHKS and CDR2 YYEKEE (reference sequence). The CDR3 has 17 amino acids. CDR3 bases: TGTGCCAGCAGCCGGACGGGACTAGCGGATCAGGGAGAGACCCAGTACTTC. This gives the protein CASSRTGLADQGETQYF.

The chain joins TRBV7-8 to TRBJ1-5, with TRBD1 matching 7 bases. Germline assignment: CDR1 SGHVS and CDR2 FQNEAQ. The ends lost 4 bases at V and 3 bases at J; junction bases unmatched: 6. The CDR3 has 15 amino acids. CDR3 amino acids: CASSSGQESNQPQHF. The CDR3 DNA sequence: TGTGCCAGCAGCTCAGGACAGGAATCCAATCAGCCCCAGCATTTT.

In this sample, this clonotype turned up a few times. This chain connects TRBV19 to TRBJ1-5; the match to TRBD1 covers 7 bases. Germline loops: CDR1 LNHDA, CDR2 SQIVND (reference sequence). This CDR3 spans 18 amino acids. V lost 3 bases and J lost 9; bases outside the gene matches: 20. CDR3 residues: CASSIAIPWQGVAGPQHF. The CDR3 nucleotides read TGTGCCAGTAGTATCGCGATACCTTGGCAGGGGGTAGCCGGGCCCCAGCATTTT.

This chain connects TRBV5-1 to TRBJ2-1; D is tentatively TRBD1 or TRBD2 (5 bases each). The germline gives CDR1 SGHRS, CDR2 YFSETQ. V was cut by 0 bases and J by 5 bases, with 12 bases left in between. The CDR3 has 15 residues. The DNA of the CDR3 is TGCGCCAGCAGCTTGGGGGGGATCAGGGACAATGAGCAGTTCTTC. This sequence encodes CASSLGGIRDNEQFF.

This chain connects TRBV27 to TRBJ2-7; D possibly corresponds to TRBD1 (6 bases). The V gene's germline CDR1 is MNHEY and CDR2 SMNVEV (reference sequence). V was shortened by 5 bases and J by 2 bases, with 10 bases between the two germline ends. The CDR3 contains 13 residues. The CDR3 is CASSRGQPYEQYF. CDR3 sequence (DNA): TGTGCCAGCAGTCGCGGACAGCCCTACGAGCAGTACTTC.

There are a few counts of this clonotype. J is TRBJ1-5 and V is TRBV20-1; 8 bases fit TRBD1. Trimming at V came to 1 base and at J to 2 bases, leaving 7 bases not matched to a gene. The germline gives CDR1 DFQATT, CDR2 SNEGSKA (reference sequence). There are 16 residues in the CDR3. CDR3 bases: TGCAGTGCTAGAGTCCCGACAGGGGAAGGCAATCAGCCCCAGCATTTT. The encoded protein is CSARVPTGEGNQPQHF.

The chain uses TRBV6-5 and TRBJ2-2; unclear D gene. Trimming cost V 2 bases and J 0 bases, with 10 bases left between them. Germline V CDR1 and CDR2: MNHEY, SVGAGI. The CDR3 totals 16 residues. CDR3 coding DNA: TGTGCCAGCAGTTACGGACGGATCACGAACACCGGGGAGCTGTTTTTT. Encoded protein: CASSYGRITNTGELFF.

The chain joins TRBV7-3 to TRBJ2-3; D is uncertain. Looked up from germline, CDR1 is SGHTA and CDR2 is FQGTGA. Trimming removed 0 bases at V and 4 bases at J, with 5 bases between. CDR3 length: 13 residues. CDR3 region: CASSLTGPDTQYF. For the CDR3, the DNA is TGTGCCAGCAGCTTAACCGGGCCAGATACGCAGTATTTT.

This chain uses TRBV11-3 with TRBJ2-7, with a weak D call TRBD2 (5 bases). CDR1 SGHNT and CDR2 YENEEA come from the germline V gene. CDR3 length: 13 residues. Trimming cost V 5 bases and J 3 bases, with 11 bases left between them. The CDR3 region is CASSPDGNYEQYF. In nucleotides, the CDR3 is TGTGCCAGCAGCCCTGACGGGAACTACGAGCAGTACTTC.

V usage is TRBV27 and J usage is TRBJ2-2; D ambiguous. Germline V gene data show CDR1 as MNHEY and CDR2 as SMNVEV (reference sequence). Trimming took off 5 bases at V and 8 bases at J, with 12 bases between the two ends. The CDR3 is made up of 13 amino acids. The CDR3 bases are TGTGCCAGCAGTCCCGGCTGGGGTGGGGAGCTGTTTTTT. Translating it yields CASSPGWGGELFF.

The chain employs TRBV7-2 and TRBJ1-2; TRBD1 aligns across 8 bases. The CDR3 runs to 14 residues. V lost 5 bases to trimming and J lost 4 bases; unmatched junction nucleotides: 6. Per germline, CDR1 SGHTA and CDR2 FQGNSA. The CDR3 here is CASSPTGALYGYTF. The DNA of the CDR3 is TGTGCCAGCAGCCCGACAGGGGCCCTCTATGGCTACACCTTC.

This clonotype showed up just once. The chain couples TRBV20-1 to TRBJ1-2; D ambiguous. Germline assignment: CDR1 DFQATT and CDR2 SNEGSKA (reference sequence). The length of the CDR3 is 14 residues. Trimming cost V 1 base and J 0 bases, with 9 bases left between them. CDR3 coding DNA: TGCAGTGCTAGAGGGTTATCTTCTAACTATGGCTACACCTTC. Translating it yields CSARGLSSNYGYTF.

CDR3 sequence: CASIMDTLYGYTF. The DNA for the CDR3 is TGTGCCAGCATCATGGACACACTCTATGGCTACACCTTC. V gene TRBV2 combines with J gene TRBJ1-2; D may be TRBD1 (5 bases). The germline CDR1 and CDR2 sequences are SNHLY and FYNNEI. CDR3 length: 13 residues. The V end was cut by 7 bases, the J end by 4 bases, with 13 bases between.

The chain uses TRBV6-2 or TRBV6-3 and TRBJ2-5; a weak D match, TRBD2 (7 bases). Germline CDR1 is MNHEY and CDR2 is SVGEGT. The length of the CDR3 is 14 residues. Trimming removed 10 bases from V and 6 bases from J, with 21 bases in between. The CDR3 loop reads CATRPWGGGKTQYF. CDR3 nucleotides: TGTGCCACGCGTCCGTGGGGGGGCGGGAAGACCCAGTACTTC.

The genes are TRBV24-1 and TRBJ2-3; TRBD1 agrees at 10 bases. V lost 4 bases to trimming and J lost 6 bases; unmatched junction nucleotides: 6. The V gene's germline CDR1 is KGHDR and CDR2 SFDVKD. The CDR3 has 15 amino acids. CDR3 protein: CATSEPTGGADTQYF. In nucleotides, the CDR3 is TGTGCCACCAGTGAACCGACAGGGGGCGCGGATACGCAGTATTTT.

The rearrangement joins TRBV6-1 to TRBJ2-3, with D hard to call. Germline CDR1 reads MNHNS; CDR2 reads SASEGT. This CDR3 has 11 residues. The V gene lost 6 bases and the J gene lost 4 bases, with 5 bases spanning the gap. CDR3 DNA: TGTGCCAGCAGCCCGGCAGATACGCAGTATTTT. Translation: CASSPADTQYF.

The chain is built from TRBV7-9 and TRBJ2-5, with 8 bases fitting TRBD1. Per germline, CDR1 SEHNR and CDR2 FQNEAQ (reference sequence). Unmatched junction bases numbered 10, after V lost 2 bases and J lost 5 bases. The CDR3 is 16 residues long. The CDR3 is CASSLSMGRGRETQYF. DNA for the CDR3: TGTGCCAGCAGCTTAAGCATGGGCAGGGGGCGGGAGACCCAGTACTTC.

The V call is TRBV29-1, the J call TRBJ2-1; TRBD2 aligns across 10 bases. V dropped 5 bases and J dropped 3; count of bases not matched to a gene: 7. This CDR3 comprises 15 residues. The germline V gene encodes CDR1 SQVTM and CDR2 ANQGSEA. The CDR3 sequence: CSVHLGLADYNEQFF. The CDR3 DNA reads TGCAGCGTTCATCTAGGACTAGCGGACTACAATGAGCAGTTCTTC.

The V call is TRBV19, the J call TRBJ1-6; TRBD1 is a possible D gene (6 bases). The CDR3 extends over 15 amino acids. Trimming left V 3 bases short and J 6 bases short, with 12 bases between. CDR1 and CDR2 from the germline V gene are LNHDA and SQIVND (reference sequence). CDR3 in amino acids: CASSIGEGGNSPLHF. CDR3 coding DNA: TGTGCCAGTAGTATTGGTGAAGGGGGTAATTCACCCCTCCACTTT. The whole variable domain, remainder taken from reference TRBV19 and TRBJ1-6, is DGGITQSPKYLFRKEGQNVTLSCEQNLNHDAMYWYRQDPGQGLRLIYYSQIVNDFQKGDIAEGYSVSREKKESFPLTVTSAQKNPTAFYLCASSIGEGGNSPLHFGNGTRLTVT.

The rearrangement links TRBV2 to TRBJ1-2; D possibly corresponds to TRBD1 (6 bases). Deletions cut 2 bases from V and 2 bases from J, with 15 bases between. Germline CDR1 and CDR2: SNHLY and FYNNEI. This CDR3 contains 16 residues. The CDR3 loop reads CASSETEGVLNYGYTF. The DNA of the CDR3 is TGTGCCAGCAGTGAAACGGAGGGGGTCCTCAACTATGGCTACACCTTC. The variable domain in full, completed from reference TRBV2 and TRBJ1-2, reads EPEVTQTPSHQVTQMGQEVILRCVPISNHLYFYWYRQILGQKVEFLVSFYNNEISEKSEIFDDQFSVERPDGSNFTLKIRSTKLEDSAMYFCASSETEGVLNYGYTFGSGTRLTVV.

In its sample, this clonotype was seen a few times. This chain connects TRBV15 to TRBJ1-6, with D unresolved. Looked up from germline, CDR1 is LNHNV and CDR2 is YYDKDF (reference sequence). The CDR3 extends over 15 amino acids. Deletions cut 11 bases from V and 7 bases from J, with 21 bases between. CDR3: CAAAPQAEPNSPLHF. The CDR3 DNA reads TGTGCCGCGGCACCGCAGGCAGAACCCAATTCACCCCTCCACTTT.

CDR3 protein: CASPQGGRGTGELFF. DNA of the CDR3: TGCGCCAGCCCCCAGGGGGGGCGTGGCACCGGGGAGCTGTTTTTT. The V call is TRBV4-1, the J call TRBJ2-2; D tentatively fits TRBD1 or TRBD2 (7 bases each). The V end was cut by 8 bases, the J end by 4 bases, with 17 bases between. Germline CDR1 MGHRA, CDR2 YSYEKL. The CDR3 sequence is 15 residues long.

This clonotype showed up just a few times. The chain uses TRBV6-1 and TRBJ1-1; no definite D call. Germline CDR1 is MNHNS and CDR2 is SASEGT. This CDR3 has 12 amino acids. V dropped 5 bases and J dropped 8 bases, with 12 bases sitting between them. The CDR3 DNA reads TGTGCCAGCAGTCAAAACCAGAGGGAAGCTTTCTTT. This translates into CASSQNQREAFF.

The chain combines TRBV21-1 with TRBJ2-3. TRBV21-1 is marked as a pseudogene. The CDR3 extends over 14 amino acids. CDR3 sequence: CASSRRTSTDTQYF. CDR3 coding DNA: TGTGCCAGCAGCAGACGGACTAGCACAGATACGCAGTATTTT.

This chain connects TRBV7-9 to TRBJ1-6; 8 bases line up with TRBD1. Germline V gene lookup returns CDR1 SEHNR and CDR2 FQNEAQ (reference sequence). V was pared by 4 bases and J by 3 bases, with 2 bases of the junction left unmatched. This CDR3 region has 15 residues. The CDR3 coding sequence is TGTGCCAGCAGCTCCACAGGGGGCTATAATTCACCCCTCCACTTT. Its protein product is CASSSTGGYNSPLHF.

The V gene is TRBV20-1, the J gene TRBJ2-2; 9 positions match TRBD1. CDR3 length equals 16 residues. Germline loops: CDR1 DFQATT, CDR2 SNEGSKA (reference sequence). Trimming removed 0 bases from V and 4 bases from J; junction bases left unmatched: 6. The CDR3 region is CSARDQQGAGTGELFF. In nucleotides, the CDR3 is TGCAGTGCTAGAGATCAACAGGGGGCCGGCACCGGGGAGCTGTTTTTT.

The V and J genes are TRBV19 and TRBJ1-1, with a possible D match to TRBD1 (5 bases). Germline-derived CDR1 and CDR2 are LNHDA and SQIVND (reference sequence). This CDR3 has 13 residues. The germline V and J ends were trimmed by 2 bases and 6 bases, with 10 bases remaining between them. Here the CDR3 reads CASSILGVAEAFF. In nucleotides, the CDR3 is TGTGCCAGTAGTATACTGGGGGTCGCTGAAGCTTTCTTT.